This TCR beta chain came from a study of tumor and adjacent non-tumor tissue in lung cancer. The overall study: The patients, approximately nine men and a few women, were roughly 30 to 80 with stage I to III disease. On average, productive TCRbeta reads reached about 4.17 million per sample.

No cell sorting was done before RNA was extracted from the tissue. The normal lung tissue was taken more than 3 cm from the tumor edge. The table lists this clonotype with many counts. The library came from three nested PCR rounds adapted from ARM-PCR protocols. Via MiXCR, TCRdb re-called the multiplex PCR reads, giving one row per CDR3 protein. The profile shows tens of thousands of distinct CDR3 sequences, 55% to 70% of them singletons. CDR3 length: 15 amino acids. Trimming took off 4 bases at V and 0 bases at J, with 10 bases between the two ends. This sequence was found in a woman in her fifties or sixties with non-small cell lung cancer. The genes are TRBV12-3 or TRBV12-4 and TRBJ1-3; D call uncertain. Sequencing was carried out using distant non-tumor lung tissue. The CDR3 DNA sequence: TGTGCCAGCAGTTACACCGTGAGCTCTGGAAACACCATATATTTT. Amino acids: CASSYTVSSGNTIYF.